This T cell receptor (beta chain) was sequenced in a study of blood T cell repertoires in COVID-19 (dated by TCRdb to 2018 to 2021). About the investigation overall: Samples from collaborators originated in the United States, Italy and Spain and spanned both the acute and convalescent phases of COVID-19. The prospective study material was composed of cDNA or gDNA derived from T cells, B-cell-depleted T cells, or PBMCs. Subjects who had been exposed to COVID-19, were actively infected with it, or had recovered from it provided the deeply sampled blood TCRbeta repertoires that made up the dataset. A freely available public database, intended as a resource for researchers studying the immune response to SARS-CoV-2, is where the repertoires were released. Samples were obtained from the ongoing ImmuneRACE study (first 160 participants) and from over 1,000 subjects provided by 6 global collaborators. A de-identified subject ID, COVID-19 status, age in years and sex were almost always included in the sample metadata. HLA class I and class II types, where available, came from metadata supplied by the sample provider rather than from assay-based typing. Broader findings and caveats from the paper: How much clinical and demographic metadata was included differed by source and by participant, and the metadata was provided uncurated.

Relative to germline, V is 6 bases shorter and J is 4 bases shorter, with 9 bases between their ends. Based on the germline V gene, the CDR1 and CDR2 sequences are SQVTM and ANQGSEA. The CDR3 starts with the cysteine, ends with the phenylalanine, and has 11 residues. Only CDR3 DNA remains: 33 bases, in frame from the first base. The sample holds one count of this clone. Its antigen is not yet known. No quality values exist for individual bases; no much larger clone is one base distant. Each collaborating institution followed its own protocols to collect whole blood in K2EDTA tubes. Collaborator samples were shipped for TCRbeta analysis as frozen whole blood, isolated PBMCs, or DNA extracted from either sample type. TCRbeta CDR3 regions were amplified from genomic DNA by means of the immunoSEQ Assay, a bias-controlled multiplex PCR. Under the source paper's analysis protocol: The number of nucleated cells in each sample was estimated from the amplification of reference gene primers within the assay. To quantify the absolute abundance of each unique TCRbeta CDR3 rearrangement, sequence reads were collapsed and filtered. For each sample, productive Simpson clonality was calculated by taking the square root of Simpson's diversity index across productive rearrangements. TCRdb obtained this table from immuneACCESS and retained in-frame rearrangements with V and J assigned. These tables miss some clones; where compared with another copy, unresolved V genes account for less than half of the shortfall, and the remainder is unexplained. V and J calls plus clone size are reproduced from that table; the DNA served to infer D and trimming. For this sample there are over 150,000 clones; around nine tenths appear just once. Together, the top ten hold 0.53% of the sample.

The sequence derives from a man aged 50 or older with acute or convalescent COVID-19. The sequenced material came from peripheral blood. The rearrangement joined TRBV29-1 to TRBJ1-1; a tentative D call is TRBD1 (6 bases match). The nucleotide sequence is given as TGCAGCGTAGTACAGGGCACTGAAGCTTTCTTT. The resulting protein is CSVVQGTEAFF.